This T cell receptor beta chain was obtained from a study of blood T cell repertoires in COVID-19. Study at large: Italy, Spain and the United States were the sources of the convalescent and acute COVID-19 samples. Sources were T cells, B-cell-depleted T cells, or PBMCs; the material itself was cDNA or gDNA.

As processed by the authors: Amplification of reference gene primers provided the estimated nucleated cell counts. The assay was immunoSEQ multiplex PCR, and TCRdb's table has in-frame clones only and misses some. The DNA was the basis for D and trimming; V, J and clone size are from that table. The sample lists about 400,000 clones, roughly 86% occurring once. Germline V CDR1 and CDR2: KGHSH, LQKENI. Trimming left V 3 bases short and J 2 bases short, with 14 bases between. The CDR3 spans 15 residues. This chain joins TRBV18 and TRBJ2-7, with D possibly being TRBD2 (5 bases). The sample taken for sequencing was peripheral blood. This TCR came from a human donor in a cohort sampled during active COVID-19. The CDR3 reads CASSPPGLTAYEQYF. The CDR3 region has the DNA TGTGCCAGCTCACCTCCCGGACTCACGGCCTACGAGCAGTACTTC.